One sample yielded the 14 T cell receptor beta chains listed below, sequenced in a study of post-analysis software for immune sequencing data. Findings and limits, study-wide: In patients, TRBV5-6, TRBV5-1 and TRBV20-1 belonged to four or five TRBV segments found more frequently than in controls.

Libraries were made from TCR beta cDNA, and they carried unique molecular identifiers. Each CDR3 protein gets one entry after TCRdb re-called the PCR reads with MiXCR. This table holds 650,000 to 900,000 distinct CDR3 sequences, about 45% found once. No antigen has been identified for these receptors. Sequenced: blood. The receptors derive from a girl aged 10-17 years with multiple sclerosis.

Here the CDR3 reads CASSPQGAVGANVLTF. The DNA of the CDR3 is TGTGCCAGCAGTCCACAGGGGGCGGTTGGGGCCAACGTCCTGACTTTC. The gene calls are TRBV12-3 or TRBV12-4 and TRBJ2-6; TRBD1 agrees at 9 bases. The junction had 5 bases not matched to a gene; V was cut back by 5 bases and J by 3 bases. The CDR3 consists of 16 residues.

The chain links TRBV20-1 to TRBJ2-7; D uncertain. The germline CDR1 and CDR2 sequences are DFQATT and SNEGSKA (reference sequence). This CDR3 has 12 residues. Trimming took off 8 bases at V and 6 bases at J, with 17 bases between the two ends. CDR3 sequence: CSSTGPLGEQYF. The CDR3 region has the DNA TGCAGTTCAACCGGACCTCTAGGCGAGCAGTACTTC.

The V call is TRBV6-5, the J call TRBJ2-7; no firm D call. Germline assignment: CDR1 MNHEY and CDR2 SVGAGI. V lost 0 bases and J lost 4, with 10 bases in between. This CDR3 region has 14 residues. The CDR3 DNA reads TGTGCCAGCAGTTACTCCCTCAGCCCTTACGAGCAGTACTTC. Its protein is CASSYSLSPYEQYF.

The V gene is TRBV5-5, the J gene TRBJ2-5; the match to TRBD1 covers 8 bases. Germline V gene sequence: CDR1 SGHKS, CDR2 YYEKEE (reference sequence). The CDR3 sequence is 16 residues long. V trimming: 0 bases; J trimming: 1 base; junction bases outside the gene matches: 5. In nucleotides, the CDR3 is TGTGCCAGCAGCTTGGTCACAGGGGGTACCCAAGAGACCCAGTACTTC. It specifies CASSLVTGGTQETQYF.

This clonotype was detected only a few times. The CDR3 protein is CSARGTSGPYYNEQFF. The CDR3 DNA reads as TGCAGTGCTCGGGGGACTAGCGGGCCCTACTACAATGAGCAGTTCTTC. The V and J genes are TRBV20-1 and TRBJ2-1; 12 bases are a match to TRBD2. With V trimmed by 5 bases and J by 3 bases, 8 bases remained unmatched. Germline values: CDR1 DFQATT, CDR2 SNEGSKA (reference sequence). CDR3 size: 16 residues.

CDR3 sequence: CASSQGAENIQYF. CDR3 bases: TGTGCCAGCAGCCAGGGGGCGGAGAACATTCAGTACTTC. The chain has TRBV3-1 and TRBJ2-4; weak D call: TRBD1 (6 bases). Per the germline V gene, CDR1 is LGHDT and CDR2 is YNNKEL (reference sequence). V was pared by 3 bases and J by 7 bases, with 10 bases between. The CDR3 sequence is 13 residues long.

The chain links TRBV12-3 or TRBV12-4 to TRBJ2-5; 9 bases fit TRBD1. V trimming: 6 bases; J trimming: 5 bases; junction bases outside the gene matches: 13. This CDR3 comprises 16 residues. CDR3 sequence reads: CASSSSKTGGMETQYF. For the CDR3, the DNA is TGTGCCAGCAGCTCCTCCAAAACAGGGGGCATGGAGACCCAGTACTTC.

V and J are TRBV7-8 and TRBJ2-7; D might be TRBD1 or TRBD2, each matching 5 bases. Germline assignment: CDR1 SGHVS and CDR2 FQNEAQ. V was shortened by 11 bases and J by 3 bases, with 14 bases between the two germline ends. This CDR3 has 12 residues. CDR3 sequence reads: CALGVRVYEQYF. For the CDR3, the DNA is TGTGCCCTGGGGGTTAGAGTCTACGAGCAGTACTTC.

This clonotype was recorded a few times. The genes are TRBV29-1 and TRBJ2-7, with D maybe TRBD2 (5 bases). V was cut by 1 base and J by 3 bases, with 13 bases left in between. Germline V lookup: CDR1 SQVTM, CDR2 ANQGSEA. The CDR3 has 14 residues. CDR3 DNA: TGCAGCGTTGAAGCCTGGGAGCGCGGCTACGAGCAGTACTTC. It translates to CSVEAWERGYEQYF.

The chain has TRBV9 and TRBJ1-2; the D gene is possibly TRBD1 (5 bases). Per germline, CDR1 SGDLS and CDR2 YYNGEE. The V and J ends lost 0 bases and 3 bases respectively, with 12 bases between them. The CDR3 sequence is 15 residues long. The CDR3 nucleotides read TGTGCCAGCAGCGTAGAAGACAGCCAACACTATGGCTACACCTTC. It specifies CASSVEDSQHYGYTF. The whole variable domain, remainder taken from reference TRBV9 and TRBJ1-2, is DSGVTQTPKHLITATGQRVTLRCSPRSGDLSVYWYQQSLDQGLQFLIQYYNGEERAKGNILERFSAQQFPDLHSELNLSSLELGDSALYFCASSVEDSQHYGYTFGSGTRLTVV.

The table lists this clonotype with many counts. Here the CDR3 reads CASSLLAGSFDEQFF. CDR3 nucleotide sequence: TGTGCCAGCAGCTTGCTGGCGGGGAGCTTCGATGAGCAGTTCTTC. The V and J genes are TRBV7-6 and TRBJ2-1, with a weak D call TRBD2 (6 bases). Germline V gene sequence: CDR1 SGHVS, CDR2 FNYEAQ. V lost 3 bases and J 8 bases, leaving 17 bases between the germline ends. CDR3 length: 15 residues.

This clonotype was found a few times. The CDR3 reads CSVASGLGTEAFF. The CDR3 DNA is TGCAGCGTAGCCTCAGGGCTGGGGACTGAAGCTTTCTTT. This chain uses TRBV29-1 with TRBJ1-1, with D possibly being TRBD1 (5 bases). CDR1 and CDR2 (germline): SQVTM, ANQGSEA. With 6 bases removed from V and 5 bases from J, the gap between germline ends came to 16 bases. This CDR3 region has 13 residues.

V and J are TRBV7-3 and TRBJ2-1, with 11 bases identical to TRBD2. Germline V gene lookup returns CDR1 SGHTA and CDR2 FQGTGA. The trim removed 3 bases at V and 10 bases at J, leaving 8 bases unmatched. CDR3 size: 15 residues. The CDR3 nucleotides read TGTGCCAGCAGCTTCGATAGCGGGAGGGCAGGGGAGCAGTTCTTC. Encoded protein: CASSFDSGRAGEQFF. Full variable domain (rest looked up from reference TRBV7-3 and TRBJ2-1): GAGVSQTPSNKVTEKGKYVELRCDPISGHTALYWYRQSLGQGPEFLIYFQGTGAADDSGLPNDRFFAVRPEGSVSTLKIQRTERGDSAVYLCASSFDSGRAGEQFFGPGTRLTVL.

In this sample, this clonotype turned up a few times. This chain uses TRBV14 with TRBJ2-7; weak D call: TRBD1 (6 bases). The CDR3 spans 14 residues. CDR1 and CDR2 from the germline V gene are SGHDN and FVKESK. Trimming took 3 bases from V and 4 from J, leaving 13 bases between them. The CDR3 sequence: CASSQIQGFYEQYF. CDR3 DNA sequence: TGTGCCAGCAGCCAGATACAGGGATTTTACGAGCAGTACTTC.